These 27 T cell receptor beta chains were all obtained from the same sample, sequenced in a study of monozygotic twins with inflammatory bowel disease. After re-calling the 5' RACE reads, TCRdb lists one entry per CDR3 protein, DNA absent. The sample table sets out 95,000 to 110,000 distinct CDR3 sequences. The sample taken for sequencing was blood. The receptors were gathered from a human donor with ulcerative colitis or Crohn's disease, or a healthy co-twin of an affected twin (not recorded which).

This chain links TRBV6-5 with TRBJ2-7; TCRdb's D call, TRBD1, is unchecked because there is no DNA. Looked up from germline, CDR1 is MNHEY and CDR2 is SVGAGI. The CDR3 loop spans 13 amino acids. The CDR3 spells CASRATGIYEQYF.

The chain uses TRBV11-2 and TRBJ1-1; the TCRdb call, TRBD1, lacks DNA for checking. CDR1 and CDR2 from the germline V gene are SGHAT and FQNNGV. This CDR3 contains 16 residues. CDR3 amino acids: CASSFQRKTGWTEAFF.

The genes are TRBV20-1 and TRBJ1-3. CDR1 and CDR2 from the germline V gene are DFQATT and SNEGSKA (reference sequence). The length of the CDR3 is 15 residues. The CDR3 region is CSARETLSSGNTIYF.

The rearrangement uses TRBV24-1 and TRBJ2-2. The CDR3 runs 15 residues. Germline loops: CDR1 KGHDR, CDR2 SFDVKD. CDR3: CATSDSSTYTGELFF.

This rearrangement joins TRBV3-1 to TRBJ2-5; TCRdb returns TRBD1, unconfirmable since there is no DNA. This CDR3 is built from 15 residues. Germline lookup yields CDR1 LGHDT and CDR2 YNNKEL (reference sequence). This CDR3 is CASSHRDSEQETQYF.

The chain has TRBV4-2 and TRBJ2-5; the TCRdb call, TRBD2, lacks DNA for checking. Germline-derived CDR1 and CDR2 are LGHNA and YNFKEQ. This CDR3 has 16 amino acids. This chain's CDR3 is CASSQDRLAGQETQYF.

CDR3 loop: CSAPPGGSNTGELFF. The genes are TRBV20-1 and TRBJ2-2; TCRdb indicates TRBD1, and absent DNA this call remains unverified. The CDR3 is 15 amino acids. Germline CDR1 DFQATT, CDR2 SNEGSKA (reference sequence).

The chain couples TRBV21-1 to TRBJ2-5; TCRdb designates TRBD1, a call that cannot be tested without DNA. TRBV21-1 is labeled a pseudogene. CDR3 length equals 19 residues. The CDR3 reads CASSMPKFRRNTRGETQYF.

This rearrangement joins TRBV29-1 to TRBJ2-7. Germline lookup yields CDR1 SQVTM and CDR2 ANQGSEA. This CDR3 has 11 residues. CDR3 amino acids: CSVGTVYEQYF.

The V and J genes are TRBV5-5 and TRBJ2-5. The CDR3 is 13 amino acids. Germline V CDR1 and CDR2: SGHKS, YYEKEE (reference sequence). The CDR3 protein is CASRLYIQETQYF.

The rearrangement links TRBV7-9 to TRBJ2-5; TCRdb reports TRBD2, a call that lacks DNA to check it against. The CDR3 is 14 residues long. Looked up from germline, CDR1 is SEHNR and CDR2 is FQNEAQ (reference sequence). This CDR3 is CASSPTGKQETQYF.

The chain has TRBV6-1 and TRBJ2-1; the D call of TRBD2 rests on TCRdb alone, since no DNA is present to check it. The CDR3 totals 15 residues. CDR1 is MNHNS and CDR2 is SASEGT in the germline V gene. This chain's CDR3 is CASKSAGGPYNEQFF.

V gene TRBV24-1 combines with J gene TRBJ2-5; TCRdb calls TRBD1, which cannot be checked without DNA. This CDR3 is built from 16 residues. Germline CDR1 KGHDR, CDR2 SFDVKD. The CDR3 is CATSDPRDRGQETQYF.

The CDR3 sequence is CASSQAGDNEQFF. The chain has TRBV4-2 and TRBJ2-1; the TRBD1 assignment by TCRdb is unverifiable without DNA. CDR1 and CDR2 (germline): LGHNA, YNFKEQ. The CDR3 runs 13 residues.

This chain links TRBV19 with TRBJ2-1; with no DNA, the TCRdb D assignment of TRBD2 cannot be verified. The length of the CDR3 is 15 residues. CDR1 LNHDA and CDR2 SQIVND come from the germline V gene (reference sequence). The chain's CDR3 is CASSGTSGRYNEQFF. Using reference TRBV19 and TRBJ2-1 for the parts outside the CDR3, the full variable domain is DGGITQSPKYLFRKEGQNVTLSCEQNLNHDAMYWYRQDPGQGLRLIYYSQIVNDFQKGDIAEGYSVSREKKESFPLTVTSAQKNPTAFYLCASSGTSGRYNEQFFGPGTRLTVL.

The chain recombines TRBV7-2 with TRBJ1-2; TCRdb's D call, TRBD1, is unchecked because there is no DNA. The CDR3 covers 11 residues. CDR1 SGHTA and CDR2 FQGNSA come from the germline V gene. This chain's CDR3 is CASSLDRLYTF.

J is TRBJ1-6 and V is TRBV20-1; the D call of TRBD1 rests on TCRdb alone, since no DNA is present to check it. Germline CDR1 is DFQATT and CDR2 is SNEGSKA (reference sequence). The CDR3 is 16 residues long. The CDR3 protein is CSARDDRRGNNSPLHF.

The chain employs TRBV29-1 and TRBJ2-7; no DNA is available, so the TRBD1 call from TCRdb remains unchecked. Germline V lookup: CDR1 SQVTM, CDR2 ANQGSEA. This CDR3 has 13 amino acids. This CDR3 reads CSVKTGALYEQYF.

The chain combines TRBV7-2 with TRBJ2-3; checking the TCRdb D call of TRBD1 is not possible without DNA. The length of the CDR3 is 14 residues. The germline V gene encodes CDR1 SGHTA and CDR2 FQGNSA. The CDR3: CASSPTRPPDTQYF. The full variable domain, in which reference TRBV7-2 and TRBJ2-3 provide the parts outside the CDR3, is GAGVSQSPSNKVTEKGKDVELRCDPISGHTALYWYRQSLGQGLEFLIYFQGNSAPDKSGLPSDRFSAERTGGSVSTLTIQRTQQEDSAVYLCASSPTRPPDTQYFGPGTRLTVL.

V gene TRBV12-3 or TRBV12-4 combines with J gene TRBJ2-1. This CDR3 spans 11 amino acids. CDR3: CASKFINEQFF.

The chain recombines TRBV5-5 with TRBJ2-7; TCRdb designates TRBD1, a call that cannot be tested without DNA. There are 16 residues in the CDR3. Germline V gives CDR1 SGHKS, CDR2 YYEKEE (reference sequence). CDR3 sequence reads: CASSSFPGQGAYEQYF.

The chain employs TRBV9 and TRBJ1-6. Germline V lookup: CDR1 SGDLS, CDR2 YYNGEE. CDR3 length equals 13 residues. CDR3 sequence: CASSPQTAGPLHF. Variable domain in full (rest from reference TRBV9 and TRBJ1-6): DSGVTQTPKHLITATGQRVTLRCSPRSGDLSVYWYQQSLDQGLQFLIQYYNGEERAKGNILERFSAQQFPDLHSELNLSSLELGDSALYFCASSPQTAGPLHFGNGTRLTVT.

CDR3: CASSETGTQPQHF. The rearrangement joins TRBV5-1 to TRBJ1-5; checking the TCRdb D call of TRBD1 is not possible without DNA. The CDR3 loop spans 13 amino acids. From germline, CDR1 is SGHRS and CDR2 YFSETQ.

The chain links TRBV27 to TRBJ2-7. The CDR3 consists of 16 residues. CDR1 and CDR2 (germline): MNHEY, SMNVEV (reference sequence). The CDR3 spells CASSLAGPPTLYEQYF.

The chain uses TRBV6-5 and TRBJ2-4; as DNA is missing, the TRBD1 call by TCRdb cannot be tested. The CDR3 contains 13 residues. CDR1 and CDR2 (germline): MNHEY, SVGAGI. The CDR3 region is CASSYSRDRDKYF.

CDR3 loop: CAWSTRRGPGNTIYF. The J gene is TRBJ1-3, the V gene TRBV30; TCRdb's D call of TRBD1 is untestable without DNA. This CDR3 has 15 amino acids. Germline V gene lookup returns CDR1 GTSNPN and CDR2 SVGIG (reference sequence).

The genes are TRBV7-6 and TRBJ2-2; TCRdb reports TRBD1, a call that lacks DNA to check it against. Germline loops: CDR1 SGHVS, CDR2 FNYEAQ. There are 15 residues in the CDR3. The CDR3 is CASSSQGINTGELFF.